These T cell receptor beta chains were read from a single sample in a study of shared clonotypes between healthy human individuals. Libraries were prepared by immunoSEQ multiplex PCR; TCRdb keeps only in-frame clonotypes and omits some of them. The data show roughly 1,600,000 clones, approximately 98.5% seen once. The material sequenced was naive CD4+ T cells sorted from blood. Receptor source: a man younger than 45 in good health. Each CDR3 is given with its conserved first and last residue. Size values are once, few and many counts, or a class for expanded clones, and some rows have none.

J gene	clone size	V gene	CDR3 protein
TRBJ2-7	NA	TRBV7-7	CASSPGGPPYEQYF
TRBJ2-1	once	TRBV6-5	CASSYGLAGNEQFF
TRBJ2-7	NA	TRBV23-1	CASRHRAPDRDEQYF
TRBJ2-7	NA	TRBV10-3	CAIGSTSGSRYEQYF
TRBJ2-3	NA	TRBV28	CASSLLSSGSADTQYF
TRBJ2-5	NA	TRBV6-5	CASTKTGYSRETQYF
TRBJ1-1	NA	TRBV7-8	CASSLAAALEAFF
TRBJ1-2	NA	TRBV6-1	CASSRDTF
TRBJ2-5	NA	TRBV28	CASGSPSPEGTQYF
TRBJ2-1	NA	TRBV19	CASRLAGSSYNEQFF
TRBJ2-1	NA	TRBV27	CASKFQGTYNEQFF
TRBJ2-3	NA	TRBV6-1	CASTHLQGSTDTQYF
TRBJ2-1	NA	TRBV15	CATSRPRTSGSRYNEQFF
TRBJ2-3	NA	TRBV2	CASMWDQADTQYF
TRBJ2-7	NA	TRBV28	CASSYLPEAGSNEQYF
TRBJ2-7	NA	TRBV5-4	CASSQGLGREFEQYF
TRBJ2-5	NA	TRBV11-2	CASSLGTSGLETQYF
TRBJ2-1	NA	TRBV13	CASSPQPDGYNEQFF
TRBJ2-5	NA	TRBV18	CASSPTSSETQYF
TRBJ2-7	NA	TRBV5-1	CASSLDLASLEFYEQYF
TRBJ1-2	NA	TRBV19	CASSMAGPGGYTF
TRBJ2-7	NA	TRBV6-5	CASSIRDRVSEQYF
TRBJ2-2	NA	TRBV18	CASSLESGTRSGELFF
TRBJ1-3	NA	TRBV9	CASSAEDRAGNTIYF
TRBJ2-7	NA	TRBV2	CASSGGTSGRVKDYEQYF
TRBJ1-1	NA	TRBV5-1	CASSLNQGNTEAFF
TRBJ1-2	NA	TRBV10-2	CASSEPGKVYGYTF
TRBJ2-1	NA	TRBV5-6	CASSSTGGSYNEQFF
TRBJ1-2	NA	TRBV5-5	CASSRTPGQGSSGYTF
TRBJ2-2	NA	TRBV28	CASSFGGWNTGELFF
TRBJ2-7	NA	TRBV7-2	CASSLLFASYEQYF
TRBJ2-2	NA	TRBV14	CASSPLVGRNTGELFF
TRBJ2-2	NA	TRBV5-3	CARSLWLGRGTGELFF
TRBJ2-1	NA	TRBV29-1	CSVETPGQGSNEQFF
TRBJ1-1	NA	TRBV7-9	CASSLVGGGGMNTEAFF
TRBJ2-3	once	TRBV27	CASSPRLAGITDTQYF
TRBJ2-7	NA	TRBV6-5	CASKVLSGNREQYF
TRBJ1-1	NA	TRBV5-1	CASSSVSLWTGSPEAFF
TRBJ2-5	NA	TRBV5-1	CASSLVTDQETQYF
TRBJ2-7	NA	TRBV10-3	CAISYDLAGGSYEQYF
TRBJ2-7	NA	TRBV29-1	CSVAGGTSGRFHEQYF